A single sample is the source of the 24 T cell receptor beta chains below, sequenced in a study of shared clonotypes between healthy human individuals. Libraries were prepared by immunoSEQ multiplex PCR; TCRdb keeps only in-frame clonotypes and omits some of them. The sample has more than 2,000,000 clones; approximately 95% are singletons. Sequencing input: naive CD4+ T cells from PBMCs. As for subset: CD45RA+ positively selected. These receptors were taken from a young man in good health. Some clones in this sample may be carry-over from other donors' samples.

The chain couples TRBV5-4 to TRBJ2-6; D gene ambiguous. Germline V gives CDR1 SGHNT, CDR2 YYREEE (reference sequence). Trimming removed 0 bases at V and 2 bases at J, with 6 bases between. This CDR3 is built from 15 residues. The CDR3 sequence: CASSLVGTGANVLTF. The CDR3 DNA sequence: TGTGCCAGCAGCTTGGTGGGGACTGGGGCCAACGTCCTGACTTTC.

This chain links TRBV7-9 with TRBJ2-3; D gene unclear. V was trimmed by 1 base and J by 0 bases, leaving 8 bases between them. Germline-derived CDR1 and CDR2 are SEHNR and FQNEAQ (reference sequence). CDR3 length: 15 amino acids. The CDR3 region has the DNA TGTGCCAGCAGCTTAGTAACGGTTAGCACAGATACGCAGTATTTT. It codes for CASSLVTVSTDTQYF.

The rearrangement links TRBV15 to TRBJ2-1, with 13 positions matching TRBD2. CDR3 length equals 15 residues. J was trimmed by 8 bases and V by 2 bases; bases with no gene match: 3. Germline V gene sequence: CDR1 LNHNV, CDR2 YYDKDF (reference sequence). CDR3 in amino acids: CATSRRTSGSDEQFF. CDR3 sequence (DNA): TGTGCCACCAGCAGAAGGACTAGCGGGAGTGATGAGCAGTTCTTC.

The V call is TRBV11-2, the J call TRBJ2-7; TRBD1 matches 9 bases. Germline CDR1 reads SGHAT; CDR2 reads FQNNGV. J lost 3 bases, V lost 2 bases, and 8 bases had no gene match. The CDR3 loop spans 16 amino acids. The CDR3 DNA sequence: TGTGCCAGCAGCTTACCAACCGGGACAGGGTTCTACGAGCAGTACTTC. Translating it yields CASSLPTGTGFYEQYF.

The chain links TRBV7-2 to TRBJ1-3; D perhaps matches TRBD1 (6 bases). CDR1 is SGHTA and CDR2 is FQGNSA in the germline V gene. The CDR3 runs 16 residues. V was trimmed by 5 bases and J by 5 bases, leaving 19 bases between them. The CDR3 loop reads CASSAFTGTTRNTIYF. CDR3 nucleotide sequence: TGTGCCAGCAGCGCGTTCACCGGGACAACCAGAAACACCATATATTTT.

The rearrangement links TRBV27 to TRBJ1-6; D is unclear. Germline CDR1 reads MNHEY; CDR2 reads SMNVEV (reference sequence). Trimming pared 6 bases from V and 6 bases from J, leaving 15 bases between. The CDR3 is 15 amino acids. The CDR3 sequence is CASRLLTTPNSPLHF. In DNA, the CDR3 is TGTGCCAGCAGACTTTTGACCACACCTAATTCACCCCTCCACTTT.

The V and J genes are TRBV6-1 and TRBJ2-1; the D gene could be TRBD1 or TRBD2 (5 bases each). This CDR3 is built from 14 residues. V dropped 2 bases and J dropped 7 bases, with 12 bases sitting between them. Germline-derived CDR1 and CDR2 are MNHNS and SASEGT. The CDR3: CASSENRRGNEQFF. CDR3 bases: TGTGCCAGCAGTGAAAACAGGAGAGGGAATGAGCAGTTCTTC.

This chain links TRBV18 with TRBJ1-1, with 9 nucleotides matching TRBD1. The V and J ends lost 4 bases and 1 base, in that order; junction bases with no gene match: 10. Germline V lookup: CDR1 KGHSH, CDR2 LQKENI. CDR3 length equals 17 residues. CDR3 sequence reads: CASSRSAPGQGNTEAFF. The CDR3 DNA follows: TGTGCCAGCTCACGATCCGCGCCGGGACAGGGGAACACTGAAGCTTTCTTT.

This clone was detected only once. The rearrangement uses TRBV25-1 and TRBJ2-5; D perhaps matches TRBD2 (6 bases). The CDR3 totals 13 residues. The germline V gene has CDR1 MGHDK and CDR2 SYGVNS. Trimming removed 1 base at V and 3 bases at J, with 6 bases between. The CDR3 spells CASSEWGEETQYF. CDR3 nucleotides: TGTGCCAGCAGTGAATGGGGGGAAGAGACCCAGTACTTC.

The rearrangement uses TRBV14 and TRBJ2-7; tentative D call: TRBD2 (6 bases). The CDR3 is made up of 15 amino acids. V shed 0 bases and J shed 1 base, with 10 bases lying between them. Germline lookup yields CDR1 SGHDN and CDR2 FVKESK. The CDR3 nucleotides read TGTGCCAGCAGCCAAGATTCGGAGGGTTCCTACGAGCAGTACTTC. Translating it yields CASSQDSEGSYEQYF.

The genes are TRBV11-3 and TRBJ1-1, with TRBD1 matching 7 bases. The CDR3 length is 13 residues. The V and J ends lost 4 bases and 8 bases, in that order; junction bases with no gene match: 7. CDR1 and CDR2 from the germline V gene are SGHNT and YENEEA. The CDR3 sequence: CASSSPGQREAFF. The DNA of the CDR3 is TGTGCCAGCAGCTCTCCGGGACAGAGAGAAGCTTTCTTT. The full variable domain, completed using reference TRBV11-3 and TRBJ1-1, is EAGVVQSPRYKIIEKKQPVAFWCNPISGHNTLYWYLQNLGQGPELLIRYENEEAVDDSQLPKDRFSAERLKGVDSTLKIQPAELGDSAVYLCASSSPGQREAFFGQGTRLTVV.

This clone was seen only once. CDR3 coding DNA: TGTGCCAGTAGTATAATTCCAGGAGCAGCATCCTACGAGCAGTACTTC. This encodes CASSIIPGAASYEQYF. The rearrangement links TRBV19 to TRBJ2-7; D remains ambiguous. Per germline, CDR1 LNHDA and CDR2 SQIVND (reference sequence). This CDR3 region has 16 residues. V dropped 2 bases and J dropped 1 base, with 15 bases sitting between them.

The genes are TRBV29-1 and TRBJ2-7, with D unresolved. V lost 4 bases to trimming and J lost 7 bases, with 8 bases between them. Germline values: CDR1 SQVTM, CDR2 ANQGSEA. The CDR3 sequence is 10 residues long. CDR3 region: CSVGSVEQYF. The CDR3 DNA reads as TGCAGCGTTGGAAGCGTGGAGCAGTACTTC.

The CDR3 nucleotides are TGTGCCAGCAGCTTAATGGACAGGGAATCTCCCGGGGAGCTGTTTTTT. Protein sequence: CASSLMDRESPGELFF. The rearrangement joins TRBV7-3 to TRBJ2-2; 8 bases are a match to TRBD1. CDR1 is SGHTA, CDR2 FQGTGA, per germline. The CDR3 consists of 16 residues. Losses at the gene ends were 1 base for V and 6 bases for J; bases not matched to a gene: 7.

The V gene is TRBV6-1, the J gene TRBJ2-5; D perhaps matches TRBD1 (5 bases). V was pared by 4 bases and J by 2 bases, with 11 bases between. CDR3 size: 14 residues. Per the germline V gene, CDR1 is MNHNS and CDR2 is SASEGT. The CDR3 here is CASSAGFGQETQYF. In DNA form, the CDR3 reads TGTGCCAGCAGTGCAGGGTTTGGGCAAGAGACCCAGTACTTC.

For this clone: In the same sample, other DNA sequences code for this CDR3. The DNA for the CDR3 is TGTGCCAGCAGCGTATCAGGGGGCACAGATACGCAGTATTTT. It codes for CASSVSGGTDTQYF. The J gene is TRBJ2-3, the V gene TRBV9, with D tentatively TRBD1 (6 bases). With 1 base removed from V and 1 base from J, the gap between germline ends came to 7 bases. Germline CDR1 SGDLS, CDR2 YYNGEE. The CDR3 loop spans 14 amino acids.

The table lists this clone with a count of one. J is TRBJ1-2 and V is TRBV28, with D uncertain. The CDR3 is 12 amino acids. Germline CDR1 and CDR2: MDHEN and SYDVKM. The ends were cut back, 8 bases at V and 8 bases at J, with 15 bases in the middle. CDR3 nucleotide sequence: TGTGCCAGCCAGAATCTTCCTCGAGGCTACACCTTC. It translates to CASQNLPRGYTF.

This CDR3 is CAISERGQGAEQYF. As DNA, the CDR3 is TGTGCCATCAGTGAGCGCGGACAGGGGGCCGAGCAGTACTTC. The chain combines TRBV10-3 with TRBJ2-7; 11 bases match TRBD1. This CDR3 region has 14 residues. V shed 2 bases, J shed 6 bases, and the junction held 3 bases outside the gene matches. Germline CDR1 and CDR2: ENHRY and SYGVKD.

The chain joins TRBV7-6 to TRBJ2-3, with D hard to call. CDR1 and CDR2 from the germline V gene are SGHVS and FNYEAQ. The CDR3 is 15 amino acids. V was clipped by 6 bases and J by 0 bases, with 13 bases between them. The CDR3 region is CASRRISDSTDTQYF. CDR3 nucleotides: TGTGCCAGCAGGCGTATATCGGACAGCACAGATACGCAGTATTTT.

The genes are TRBV6-5 and TRBJ2-7; D is possibly TRBD2 (6 bases). The germline CDR1 and CDR2 sequences are MNHEY and SVGAGI. The V gene lost 6 bases and the J gene lost 7 bases, with 19 bases spanning the gap. This CDR3 has 14 residues. The CDR3 protein is CASSPPGLIQEQYF. The CDR3 DNA follows: TGTGCCAGCAGCCCCCCTGGACTAATTCAGGAGCAGTACTTC.

This chain uses TRBV27 with TRBJ1-1; 11 nucleotides line up with TRBD1. The CDR3 is made up of 17 amino acids. Germline V lookup: CDR1 MNHEY, CDR2 SMNVEV (reference sequence). V shed 5 bases, J shed 1 base, and the junction held 9 bases outside the gene matches. CDR3 sequence: CASSPLWDRGENTEAFF. Written as DNA, the CDR3 is TGTGCCAGCAGTCCCCTTTGGGACAGGGGGGAGAACACTGAAGCTTTCTTT.

J is TRBJ2-7 and V is TRBV7-3; 9 bases line up with TRBD1. The CDR3 is made up of 15 amino acids. J gave up 5 bases and V 2 bases, and 7 bases lay outside the gene matches. Germline V gene sequence: CDR1 SGHTA, CDR2 FQGTGA. The CDR3 region has the DNA TGTGCCAGCAGCTTACACCGGGACAGGGTGGACGAGCAGTACTTC. This translates into CASSLHRDRVDEQYF.

The rearrangement links TRBV5-5 to TRBJ1-5, with a tentative D call TRBD1 (5 bases). The germline V gene has CDR1 SGHKS and CDR2 YYEKEE (reference sequence). CDR3 length equals 15 residues. V was cut by 0 bases and J by 7 bases, with 14 bases left in between. This CDR3 is CASSLEAGSGQPQHF. The CDR3 DNA follows: TGTGCCAGCAGCTTGGAAGCAGGGTCCGGGCAGCCCCAGCATTTT.

This clone was recorded only once. The CDR3 sequence: CASSPDTGTDTQYF. The DNA of the CDR3 is TGTGCCAGCTCACCGGACACGGGCACAGATACGCAGTATTTT. The chain uses TRBV18 and TRBJ2-3, with D perhaps TRBD1 (5 bases). The CDR3 is 14 amino acids. The V end was cut by 3 bases, the J end by 1 base, with 8 bases between. Germline-derived CDR1 and CDR2 are KGHSH and LQKENI. The entire variable domain, with the rest obtained from reference TRBV18 and TRBJ2-3, is as follows: NAGVMQNPRHLVRRRGQEARLRCSPMKGHSHVYWYRQLPEEGLKFMVYLQKENIIDESGMPKERFSAEFPKEGPSILRIQQVVRGDSAAYFCASSPDTGTDTQYFGPGTRLTVL.